A selection of T cell receptor beta chains follows, all from one sample in a study of somatic mutations in cytotoxic T cells in rheumatoid arthritis. Produced via immunoSEQ multiplex PCR; TCRdb's table is partial and in-frame only. The sample has a few thousand clones, roughly nine tenths seen once. Source material: CD8+ T cells sorted from blood. The receptors come from a woman aged 70-85 years with rheumatoid arthritis. Both conserved end residues are part of each CDR3. D genes are given only for firm matches. Not every row has a clone size; where given, it reads once, few, many or a size class.

j_gene,abundance,v_gene,d_gene,CDR3aa,CDR3nt
TRBJ1-1,NA,TRBV19,TRBD1,CASRPQGVNTEAFF,TGTGCCAGTAGACCACAGGGGGTGAACACTGAAGCTTTCTTT
TRBJ1-3,once,TRBV4-2,NA,CASSPGGNTIYF,TGTGCCAGCAGCCCAGGGGGAAACACCATATATTTT
TRBJ1-3,NA,TRBV2,NA,CASSEFSGASSGNTIYF,TGTGCCAGCAGTGAGTTTTCAGGCGCGAGCTCTGGAAACACCATATATTTT
TRBJ2-7,NA,TRBV4-1,TRBD1,CASSPQTGTYEQYF,TGCGCCAGCAGCCCCCAGACAGGGACCTACGAGCAGTACTTC
TRBJ1-2,NA,TRBV14,NA,CASSLTSRQVLRYTF,TGTGCCAGCAGCTTAACCTCCAGGCAGGTTTTGCGCTACACCTTC
TRBJ2-6,NA,TRBV13,NA,CASRSVGANVLTF,TGTGCCAGCAGGAGTGTTGGGGCCAACGTCCTGACTTTC
TRBJ1-5,NA,TRBV19,NA,CASSMSSGFGQPQHF,TGTGCCAGTAGTATGAGCTCAGGGTTTGGTCAGCCCCAGCATTTT
TRBJ1-1,NA,TRBV7-6,NA,CASSRFRGTEAFF,TGTGCCAGCAGCCGCTTTAGGGGAACTGAAGCTTTCTTT
TRBJ2-7,NA,TRBV10-2,NA,CASSLTESEQYF,TGCGCCAGCAGTCTGACAGAATCCGAGCAGTACTTC
TRBJ1-5,NA,TRBV15,NA,CATSRDGEGQGFQPQHF,TGTGCCACCAGCAGAGATGGGGAGGGGCAGGGGTTTCAGCCCCAGCATTTT
TRBJ2-7,NA,TRBV5-1,NA,CASSLGRRGIDEQYF,TGCGCCAGCAGCTTGGGGCGGAGGGGAATAGACGAGCAGTACTTC
TRBJ1-5,NA,TRBV10-3,TRBD1,CATRTGGDNQPQHF,TGTGCGACCCGGACAGGGGGGGACAATCAGCCCCAGCATTTT
TRBJ2-5,NA,TRBV11-3,TRBD2,CASSSPSRGDQKTQYF,TGTGCCAGCAGCTCGCCCAGCCGGGGGGACCAGAAGACCCAGTACTTC
TRBJ2-7,NA,TRBV27,NA,CASSASYGSYEQYF,TGTGCCAGCAGCGCCTCTTACGGCTCCTACGAGCAGTACTTC
TRBJ1-2,once,TRBV4-1,NA,CASSPEVGYGNYGYTF,TGCGCCAGCAGCCCTGAAGTGGGCTACGGAAACTATGGCTACACCTTC
TRBJ2-7,few,TRBV27,NA,CASSLSSGTASYEQYF,TGTGCCAGCAGTTTATCGTCGGGAACAGCCTCCTACGAGCAGTACTTC
TRBJ1-1,NA,TRBV7-9,NA,CASSSSGATGDTEAFF,TGTGCCAGCAGCTCCTCAGGGGCCACTGGGGACACTGAAGCTTTCTTT
TRBJ1-5,NA,TRBV12-5,TRBD1,CASGAGGQGYQPQHF,TGTGCTAGTGGTGCAGGGGGACAGGGGTATCAGCCCCAGCATTTT
TRBJ2-3,NA,TRBV27,TRBD2,CASSLVGAGGPGDTQYF,TGTGCCAGCAGTTTGGTGGGAGCGGGGGGCCCCGGAGATACGCAGTATTTT
TRBJ2-7,NA,TRBV27,NA,CASSWGPTYEQYF,TGTGCCAGCAGTTGGGGCCCAACCTACGAGCAGTACTTC
TRBJ2-1,once,TRBV15,NA,CATSRDKLYNEQFF,TGTGCCACCAGCCGGGACAAATTATACAATGAGCAGTTCTTC
TRBJ2-7,NA,TRBV7-8,NA,CASSSMGRYYEQYF,TGTGCCAGCAGCTCCATGGGGAGATACTACGAGCAGTACTTC
TRBJ2-1,NA,TRBV27,TRBD2,CASSPLGLAGSYNEQFF,TGTGCCAGCAGTCCTCTCGGACTAGCGGGGTCCTACAATGAGCAGTTCTTC
TRBJ2-1,NA,TRBV7-6,TRBD2,CASSLGLALDDEQFF,TGTGCCAGCAGCTTGGGACTAGCTCTTGACGATGAGCAGTTCTTC
TRBJ1-5,NA,TRBV4-1,NA,CASSPGVYNQPQHF,TGCGCCAGCAGCCCGGGTGTCTACAATCAGCCCCAGCATTTT
TRBJ1-2,NA,TRBV7-9,TRBD1,CASSLIRDRPYGYTF,TGTGCCAGCAGCCTAATCCGGGACAGGCCCTATGGCTACACCTTC
TRBJ2-7,once,TRBV28,TRBD1,CASSLPGTAYEQYF,TGTGCCAGCAGTTTGCCTGGGACAGCATACGAGCAGTACTTC
TRBJ2-7,NA,TRBV6-1,TRBD1,CASNPTGEGSYEQYF,TGTGCCAGCAATCCTACAGGGGAAGGGTCCTACGAGCAGTACTTC
TRBJ1-5,NA,TRBV27,NA,CASSFRRNQPQHF,TGTGCCAGCAGTTTCAGGAGGAATCAGCCCCAGCATTTT
TRBJ2-7,NA,TRBV6-1,NA,CAIELSSYEQYF,TGTGCCATCGAGTTGAGCTCCTACGAGCAGTACTTC
TRBJ1-2,NA,TRBV27,NA,CASSFTAETRNYGYTF,TGTGCCAGCAGTTTCACAGCCGAAACCCGCAACTATGGCTACACCTTC
TRBJ2-2,NA,TRBV10-3,NA,CAISESVGAAGELFF,TGTGCCATCAGTGAGTCCGTAGGGGCCGCCGGGGAGCTGTTTTTT
TRBJ1-2,NA,TRBV25-1,TRBD1,CASSELGQVGGYTF,TGTGCCAGCAGTGAACTGGGACAGGTGGGTGGCTACACCTTC
TRBJ2-3,few,TRBV2,NA,CASNRGDTQYF,TGTGCCAGTAACCGGGGGGATACGCAGTATTTT
TRBJ2-3,NA,TRBV27,TRBD1,CASSLGTGTDTQYF,TGTGCCAGCAGTCTTGGGACAGGCACAGATACGCAGTATTTT